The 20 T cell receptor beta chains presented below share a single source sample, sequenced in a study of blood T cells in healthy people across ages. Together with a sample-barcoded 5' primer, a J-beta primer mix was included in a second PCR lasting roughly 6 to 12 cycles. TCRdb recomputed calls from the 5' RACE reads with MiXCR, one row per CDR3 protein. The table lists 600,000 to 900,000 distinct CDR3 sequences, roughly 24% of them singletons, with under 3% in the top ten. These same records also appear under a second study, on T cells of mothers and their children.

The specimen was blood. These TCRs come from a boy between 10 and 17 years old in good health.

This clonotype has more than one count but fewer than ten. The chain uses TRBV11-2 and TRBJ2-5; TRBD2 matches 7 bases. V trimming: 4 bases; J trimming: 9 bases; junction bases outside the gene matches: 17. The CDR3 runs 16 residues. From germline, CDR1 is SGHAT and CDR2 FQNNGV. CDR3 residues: CASSSTFPGGLGAQYF. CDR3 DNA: TGTGCCAGCAGCTCAACGTTCCCGGGAGGCCTAGGGGCCCAGTACTTC.

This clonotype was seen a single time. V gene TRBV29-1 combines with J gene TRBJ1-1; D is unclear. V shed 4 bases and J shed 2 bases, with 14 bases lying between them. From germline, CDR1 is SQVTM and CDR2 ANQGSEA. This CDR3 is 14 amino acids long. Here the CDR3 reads CSVGGADFNTEAFF. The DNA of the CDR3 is TGCAGCGTTGGGGGTGCAGACTTTAACACTGAAGCTTTCTTT.

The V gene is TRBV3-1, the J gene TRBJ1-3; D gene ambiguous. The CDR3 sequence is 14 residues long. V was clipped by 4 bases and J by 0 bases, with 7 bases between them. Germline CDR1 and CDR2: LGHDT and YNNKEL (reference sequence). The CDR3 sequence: CASSPNYSGNTIYF. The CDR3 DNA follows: TGTGCCAGCAGCCCGAATTACTCTGGAAACACCATATATTTT.

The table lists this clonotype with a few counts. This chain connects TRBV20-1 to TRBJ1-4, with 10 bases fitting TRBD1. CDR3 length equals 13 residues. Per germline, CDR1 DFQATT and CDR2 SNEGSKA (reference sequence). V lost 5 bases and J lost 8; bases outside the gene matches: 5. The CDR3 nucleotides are TGCAGTGCTCAAGACAGGGGGCGCGAAAAACTGTTTTTT. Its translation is CSAQDRGREKLFF.

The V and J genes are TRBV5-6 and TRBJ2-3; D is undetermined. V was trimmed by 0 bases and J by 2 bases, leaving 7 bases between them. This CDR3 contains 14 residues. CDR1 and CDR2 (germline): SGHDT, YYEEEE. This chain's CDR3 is CASSLVHSTDTQYF. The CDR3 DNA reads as TGTGCCAGCAGCTTGGTACACTCCACAGATACGCAGTATTTT.

This chain's CDR3 is CASMSAGMKNIQYF. The CDR3 region has the DNA TGTGCCAGTATGTCGGCCGGGATGAAAAACATTCAGTACTTC. This rearrangement joins TRBV19 to TRBJ2-4; D might be TRBD2 (5 bases). Germline V gene sequence: CDR1 LNHDA, CDR2 SQIVND (reference sequence). This CDR3 region has 14 residues. The germline V and J ends were trimmed by 7 bases and 4 bases, with 14 bases remaining between them.

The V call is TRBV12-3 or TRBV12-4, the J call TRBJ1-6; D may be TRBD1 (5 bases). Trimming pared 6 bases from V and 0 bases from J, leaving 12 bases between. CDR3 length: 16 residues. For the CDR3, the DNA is TGTGCCAGCAGAACTACAGGAATCTCCTATAATTCACCCCTCCACTTT. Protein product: CASRTTGISYNSPLHF.

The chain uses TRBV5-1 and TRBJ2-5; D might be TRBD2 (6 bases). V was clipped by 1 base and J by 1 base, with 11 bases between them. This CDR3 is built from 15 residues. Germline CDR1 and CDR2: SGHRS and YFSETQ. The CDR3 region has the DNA TGCGCCAGCAGCTTGCGGCTAGCGAGCCAAGAGACCCAGTACTTC. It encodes CASSLRLASQETQYF.

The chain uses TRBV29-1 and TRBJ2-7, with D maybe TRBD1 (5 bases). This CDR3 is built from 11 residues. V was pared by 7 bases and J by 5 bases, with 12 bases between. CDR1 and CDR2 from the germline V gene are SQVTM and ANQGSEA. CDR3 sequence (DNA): TGCAGCGGGGCAGGGTCCAACGAGCAGTACTTC. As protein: CSGAGSNEQYF.

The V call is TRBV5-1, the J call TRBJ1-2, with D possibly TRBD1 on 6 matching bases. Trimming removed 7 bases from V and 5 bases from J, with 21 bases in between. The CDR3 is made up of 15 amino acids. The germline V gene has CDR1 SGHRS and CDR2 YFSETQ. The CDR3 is CASHLGGRESYGYTF. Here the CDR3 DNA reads TGCGCCAGCCACCTGGGGGGCAGAGAATCTTATGGCTACACCTTC.

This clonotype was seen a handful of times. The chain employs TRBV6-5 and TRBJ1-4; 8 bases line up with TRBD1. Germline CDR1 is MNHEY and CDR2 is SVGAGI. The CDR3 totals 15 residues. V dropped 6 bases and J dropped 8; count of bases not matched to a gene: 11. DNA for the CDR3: TGTGCCAGCAGCCTCGAGCAGGGGGCGCGCGAAAAACTGTTTTTT. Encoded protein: CASSLEQGAREKLFF.

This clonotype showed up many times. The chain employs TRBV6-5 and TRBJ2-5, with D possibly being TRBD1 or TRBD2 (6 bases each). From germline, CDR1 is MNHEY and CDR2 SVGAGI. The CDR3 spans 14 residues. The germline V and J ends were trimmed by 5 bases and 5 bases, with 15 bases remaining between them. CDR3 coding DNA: TGTGCCAGCAGTCCCACCGGGGGCCGGGAGACCCAGTACTTC. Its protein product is CASSPTGGRETQYF.

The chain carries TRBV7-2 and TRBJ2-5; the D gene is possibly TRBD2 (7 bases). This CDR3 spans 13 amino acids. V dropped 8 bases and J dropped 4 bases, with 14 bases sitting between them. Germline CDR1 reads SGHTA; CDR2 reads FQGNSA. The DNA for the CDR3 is TGTGCCAGCGGAGGGGGGGCAGGAGAGACCCAGTACTTC. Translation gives CASGGGAGETQYF.

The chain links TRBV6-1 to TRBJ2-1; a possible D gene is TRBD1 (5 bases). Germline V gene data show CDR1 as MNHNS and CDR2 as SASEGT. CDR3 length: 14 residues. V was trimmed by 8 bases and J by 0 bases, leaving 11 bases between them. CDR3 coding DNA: TGTGCCAGCTTGGTGGGGCGCTCCTACAATGAGCAGTTCTTC. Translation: CASLVGRSYNEQFF.

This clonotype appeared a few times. The CDR3 coding sequence is TGCGCCAGCAGCCATGGGGGGCCTAATGAAAAACTGTTTTTT. This codes for CASSHGGPNEKLFF. This rearrangement joins TRBV4-1 to TRBJ1-4; D possibly corresponds to TRBD1 (6 bases). V was pared by 3 bases and J by 3 bases, with 8 bases between. The CDR3 sequence is 14 residues long. CDR1 and CDR2 (germline): MGHRA, YSYEKL.

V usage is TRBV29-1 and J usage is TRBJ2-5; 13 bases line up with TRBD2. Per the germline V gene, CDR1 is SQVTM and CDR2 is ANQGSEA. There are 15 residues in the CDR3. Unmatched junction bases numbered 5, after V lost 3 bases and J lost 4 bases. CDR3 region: CSVDGLAGDPETQYF. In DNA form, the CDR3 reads TGCAGCGTTGATGGACTAGCGGGGGATCCAGAGACCCAGTACTTC.

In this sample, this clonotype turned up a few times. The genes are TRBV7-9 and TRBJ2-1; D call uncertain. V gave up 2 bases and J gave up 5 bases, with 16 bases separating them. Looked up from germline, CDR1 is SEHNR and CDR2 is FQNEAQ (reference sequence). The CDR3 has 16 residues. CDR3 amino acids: CASSLLGSASDNEQFF. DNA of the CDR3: TGTGCCAGCAGCTTATTAGGGTCAGCGTCCGACAATGAGCAGTTCTTC.

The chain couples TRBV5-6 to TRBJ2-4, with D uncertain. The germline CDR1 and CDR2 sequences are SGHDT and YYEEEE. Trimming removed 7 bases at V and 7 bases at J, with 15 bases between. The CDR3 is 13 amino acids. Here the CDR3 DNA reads TGTGCCAGCCAATCCCCCCCATCGAACATTCAGTACTTC. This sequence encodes CASQSPPSNIQYF.

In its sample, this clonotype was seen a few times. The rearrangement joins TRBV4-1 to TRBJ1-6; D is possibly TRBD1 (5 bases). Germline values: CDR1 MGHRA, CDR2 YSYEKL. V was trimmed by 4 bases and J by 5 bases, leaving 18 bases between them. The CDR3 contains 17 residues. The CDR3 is CASSLDRGRNDNSPLHF. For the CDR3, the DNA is TGCGCCAGCAGCCTCGATAGGGGACGGAACGATAATTCACCCCTCCACTTT.

CDR3 protein: CASSDRNREETQYF. The CDR3 DNA reads as TGTGCCAGCAGTGACCGCAACAGGGAAGAGACCCAGTACTTC. This chain connects TRBV28 to TRBJ2-5, with D tentatively TRBD1 (6 bases). The CDR3 sequence is 14 residues long. Germline lookup yields CDR1 MDHEN and CDR2 SYDVKM. V gave up 5 bases and J gave up 3 bases, with 13 bases separating them.